This T cell receptor (beta chain) was sequenced for a study of shared clonotypes between healthy human individuals (dated by TCRdb to 2019 to 2021). Regarding the complete study: The cohort comprised two women and three men aged 18 to 49 years. Per donor, three plates each were used for CD4 naive and CD4 memory, two for CD8 naive, and one for CD8 memory. The study deeply sequenced blood TCR repertoires of about five healthy adults to estimate repertoire size and the extent of clonotype sharing between individuals. To increase sequencing depth and limit assay-specific biases, TCR repertoire library preparation and sequencing were carried out by different laboratories using diverse techniques. Leukapheresis yielded between about 0.94 and 8.9 billion PBMCs per donor. Beyond this particular receptor, the publication reports: Incomplete sequencing was indicated by rarefaction of sorted-subset datasets, despite the large sequencing depth. Naive subsets generally had larger estimated clonotype richness than memory subsets. Compared with non-shared clonotypes, clonotypes shared by all four sorted-subset donors had higher generation probabilities. The genetic and exposure-history diversity represented was limited by the small number of donors. Sampling was restricted to blood, and TCR repertoires in tissue are likely to differ from TCR repertoires in blood. Pairwise subsampling indicated that sequencing depth was expected to affect the degree of clonotype sharing among donors. About 5% of naive CD4, around 3.5% of naive CD8, approximately 2% of memory CD4, and 0.4% of memory CD8 clonotypes were shared across four donors.

Concerning this clone itself: The antigen this receptor binds is unknown. Base qualities are not provided; no much larger clone lies one nucleotide away.

CD8 naive samples were obtained by positive selection for CCR7 among CD45RO-negative cells, yielding a CD45RA+CCR7+ population from which TemRA cells were excluded. The donors were healthy, HIV-negative adults who had no recently reported acute infections or vaccinations. Every donor was a Caucasian adult residing in Nashville, Tennessee, USA. After blood collection by leukapheresis, PBMCs were isolated using Ficoll-Histopaque density gradient centrifugation and then cryopreserved in the vapor phase of liquid nitrogen. Analytical flow cytometry was used to check the purity and quantity of each magnetically sorted T cell population. From each sorted fraction, genomic DNA was isolated and quantified by UV absorbance on a Nanodrop 2000c. The CDR3 runs 15 amino acids, cysteine and phenylalanine included. The retained sequence is limited to the CDR3, 45 bases, with the frame set at the first base. TCR CDR3 regions were amplified from genomic DNA by multiplex PCR using the deep immunoSEQ assay. Genomic DNA extracted from each cell subset was distributed evenly over all wells of several immunoSEQ 96-well plates, and each plate served as one replicate. For sorted subsets, each replicate PCR was loaded with roughly 0.2 ug genomic DNA, equivalent to 30,000 to 35,000 T cell genomes. Purified libraries were quantified with a Qubit 3.0 fluorometer, sized on a Bioanalyzer 2100, and re-quantified with the KAPA Library Quantification kit. Every immunoSEQ 96-well plate was sequenced on a separate single-read 150-cycle Illumina NextSeq 550 flow cell. Per the authors' processing: Because the immunoSEQ output included only junctional sequences and no quality scores, the filtering could not be the same as the filtering used for full-length reads. Sequences were annotated with PyIR, a Python wrapper for IgBLAST v1.9, using IMGT germline references to assign V/J genes and CDR3. Reads with weak V/J assignments (E-value above 1e-6), missing CDR3, stop codons, out-of-frame junctions, or ambiguous translated residues were removed. V3J clonotypes were defined as sequences sharing an identical inferred V gene, J gene, and CDR3 amino acid sequence. To compute the percentage overlap between repertoires, the number of shared unique clonotypes was divided by the size of the smaller repertoire. RTK rarefaction, the Chao1 estimator, and Recon v2.1 estimates of unobserved clonotypes were used to assess repertoire richness. For all TCRbeta clonotypes obtained by the gDNA method from a few donors, generation probabilities were computed with OLGA. Held by TCRdb, this immuneACCESS table contains in-frame sequences only and omits some clones. Under half of the omission traces to an unresolved V gene where checked; the cause of the rest is unknown. That table supplies the V and J calls and clone size; D and trimming were determined from the DNA. This sample has 1.5 million to 2.5 million clones in its table, and around 96% of those were observed once. Around 1.2% of the sample is taken by the ten largest.

The receptor was derived from a man younger than 35 in good health. Specimen: naive CD8+ T cells sorted from blood. The cell subset or site tag for this specimen amounts to: CD45RA+CCR7+. The chain employs TRBV21-1 and TRBJ2-7; TRBD2 is taken as the D call from the table, unchecked against the DNA. TRBV21-1 represents a pseudogene. The base sequence is TGTGCCAGCAGCCCGGAGAGTCCTAATACCCACGAGCAGTACTTC. It codes for CASSPESPNTHEQYF.